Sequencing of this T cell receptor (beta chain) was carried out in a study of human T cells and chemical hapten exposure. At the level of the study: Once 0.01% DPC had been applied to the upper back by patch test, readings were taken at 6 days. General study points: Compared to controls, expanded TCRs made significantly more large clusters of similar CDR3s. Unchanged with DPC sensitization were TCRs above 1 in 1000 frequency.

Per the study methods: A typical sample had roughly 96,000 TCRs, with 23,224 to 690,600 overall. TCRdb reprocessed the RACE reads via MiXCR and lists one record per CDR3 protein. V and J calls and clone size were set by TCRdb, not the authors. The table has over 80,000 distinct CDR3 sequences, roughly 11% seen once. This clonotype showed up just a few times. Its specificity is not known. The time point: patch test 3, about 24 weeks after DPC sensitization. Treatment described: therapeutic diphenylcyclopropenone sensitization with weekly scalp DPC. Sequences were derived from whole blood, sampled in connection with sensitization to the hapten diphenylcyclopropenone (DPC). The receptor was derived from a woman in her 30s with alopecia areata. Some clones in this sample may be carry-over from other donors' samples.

The DNA of the CDR3 is TGCAGTGCTAGAGAAGAGACCCAGTACTTC. Its protein product is CSAREETQYF. The chain joins TRBV20-1 to TRBJ2-5; D gene uncertain. Trimming pared 0 bases from V and 4 bases from J, leaving 0 bases between. The CDR3 loop spans 10 amino acids. Germline CDR1 DFQATT, CDR2 SNEGSKA (reference sequence).